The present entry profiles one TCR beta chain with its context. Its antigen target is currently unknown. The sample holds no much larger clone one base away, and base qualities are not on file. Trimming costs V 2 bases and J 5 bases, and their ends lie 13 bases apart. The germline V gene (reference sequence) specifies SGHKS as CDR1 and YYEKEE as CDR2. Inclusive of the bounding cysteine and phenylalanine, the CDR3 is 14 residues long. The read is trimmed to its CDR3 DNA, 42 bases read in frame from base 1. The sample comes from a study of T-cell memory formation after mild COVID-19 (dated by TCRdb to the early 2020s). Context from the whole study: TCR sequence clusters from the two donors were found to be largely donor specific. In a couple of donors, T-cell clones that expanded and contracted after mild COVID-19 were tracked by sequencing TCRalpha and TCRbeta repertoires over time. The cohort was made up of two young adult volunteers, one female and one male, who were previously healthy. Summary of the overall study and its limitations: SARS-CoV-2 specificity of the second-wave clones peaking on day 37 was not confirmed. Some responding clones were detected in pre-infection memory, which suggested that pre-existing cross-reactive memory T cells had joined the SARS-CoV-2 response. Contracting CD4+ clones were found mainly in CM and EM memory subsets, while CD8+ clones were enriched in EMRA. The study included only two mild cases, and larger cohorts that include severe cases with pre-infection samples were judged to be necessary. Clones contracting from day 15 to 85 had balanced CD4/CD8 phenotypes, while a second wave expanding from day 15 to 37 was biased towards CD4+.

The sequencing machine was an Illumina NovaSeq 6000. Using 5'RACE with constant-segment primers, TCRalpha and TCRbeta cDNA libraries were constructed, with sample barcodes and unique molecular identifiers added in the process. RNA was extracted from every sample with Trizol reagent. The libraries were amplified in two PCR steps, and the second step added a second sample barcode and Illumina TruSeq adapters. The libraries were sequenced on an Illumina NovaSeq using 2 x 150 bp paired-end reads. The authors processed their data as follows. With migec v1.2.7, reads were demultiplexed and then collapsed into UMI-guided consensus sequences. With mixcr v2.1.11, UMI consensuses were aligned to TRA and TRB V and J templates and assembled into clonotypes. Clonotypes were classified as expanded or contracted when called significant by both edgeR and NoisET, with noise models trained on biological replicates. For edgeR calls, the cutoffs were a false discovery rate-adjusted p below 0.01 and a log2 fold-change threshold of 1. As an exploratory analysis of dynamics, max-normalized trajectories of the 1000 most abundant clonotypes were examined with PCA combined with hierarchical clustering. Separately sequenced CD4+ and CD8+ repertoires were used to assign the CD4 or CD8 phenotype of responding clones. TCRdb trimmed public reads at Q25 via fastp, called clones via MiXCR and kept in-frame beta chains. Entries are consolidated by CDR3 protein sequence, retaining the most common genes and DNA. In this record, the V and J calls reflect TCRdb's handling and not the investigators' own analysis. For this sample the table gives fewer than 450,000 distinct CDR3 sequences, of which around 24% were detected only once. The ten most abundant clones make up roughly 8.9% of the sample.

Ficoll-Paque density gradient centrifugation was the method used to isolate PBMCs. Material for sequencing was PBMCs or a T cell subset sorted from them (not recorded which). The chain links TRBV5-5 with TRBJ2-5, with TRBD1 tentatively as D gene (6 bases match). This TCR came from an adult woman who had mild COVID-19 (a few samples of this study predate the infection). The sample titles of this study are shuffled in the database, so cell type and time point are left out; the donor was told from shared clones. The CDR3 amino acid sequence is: CASSFRGQGETQYF. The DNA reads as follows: TGTGCCAGCAGCTTTCGGGGCCAGGGGGAGACCCAGTACTTC.